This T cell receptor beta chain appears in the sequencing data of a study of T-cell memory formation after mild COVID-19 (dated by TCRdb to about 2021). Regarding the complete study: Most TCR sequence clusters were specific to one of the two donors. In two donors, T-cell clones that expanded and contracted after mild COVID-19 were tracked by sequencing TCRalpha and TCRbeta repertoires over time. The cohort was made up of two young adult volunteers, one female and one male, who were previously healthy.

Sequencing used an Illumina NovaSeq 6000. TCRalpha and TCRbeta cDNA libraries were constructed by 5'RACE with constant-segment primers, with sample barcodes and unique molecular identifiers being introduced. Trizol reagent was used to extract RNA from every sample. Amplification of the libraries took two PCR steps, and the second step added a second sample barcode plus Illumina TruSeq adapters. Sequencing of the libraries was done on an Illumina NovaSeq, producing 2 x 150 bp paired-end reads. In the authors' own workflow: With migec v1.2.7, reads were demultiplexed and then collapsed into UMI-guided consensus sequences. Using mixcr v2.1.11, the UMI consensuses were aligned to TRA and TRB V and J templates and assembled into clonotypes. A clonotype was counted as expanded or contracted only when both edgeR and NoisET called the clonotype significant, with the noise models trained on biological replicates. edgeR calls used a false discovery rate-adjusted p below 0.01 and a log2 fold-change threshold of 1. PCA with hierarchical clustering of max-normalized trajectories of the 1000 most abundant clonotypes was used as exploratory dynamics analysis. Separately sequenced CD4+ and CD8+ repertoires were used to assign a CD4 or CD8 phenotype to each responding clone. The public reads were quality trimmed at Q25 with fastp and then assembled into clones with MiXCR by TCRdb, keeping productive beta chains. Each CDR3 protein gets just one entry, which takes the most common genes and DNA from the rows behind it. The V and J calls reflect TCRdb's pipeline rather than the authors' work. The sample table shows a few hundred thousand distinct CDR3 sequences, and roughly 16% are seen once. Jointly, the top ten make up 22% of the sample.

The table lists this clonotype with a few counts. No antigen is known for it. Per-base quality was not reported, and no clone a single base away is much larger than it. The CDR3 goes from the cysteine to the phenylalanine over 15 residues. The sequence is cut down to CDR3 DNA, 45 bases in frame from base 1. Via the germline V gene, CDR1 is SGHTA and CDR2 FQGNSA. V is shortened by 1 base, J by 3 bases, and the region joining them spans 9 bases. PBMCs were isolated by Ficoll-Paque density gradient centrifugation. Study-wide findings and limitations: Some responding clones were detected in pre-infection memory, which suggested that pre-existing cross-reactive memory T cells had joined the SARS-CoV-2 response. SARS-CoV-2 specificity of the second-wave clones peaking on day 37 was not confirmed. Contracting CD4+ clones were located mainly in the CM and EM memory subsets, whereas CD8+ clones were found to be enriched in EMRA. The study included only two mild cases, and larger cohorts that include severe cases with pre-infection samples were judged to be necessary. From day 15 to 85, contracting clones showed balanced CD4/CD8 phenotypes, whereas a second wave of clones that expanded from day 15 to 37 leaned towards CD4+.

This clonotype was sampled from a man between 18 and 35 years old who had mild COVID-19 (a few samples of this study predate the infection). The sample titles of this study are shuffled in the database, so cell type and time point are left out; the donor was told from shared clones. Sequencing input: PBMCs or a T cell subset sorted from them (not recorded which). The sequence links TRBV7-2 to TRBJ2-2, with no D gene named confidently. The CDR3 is CASSLGLPYTGELFF. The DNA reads TGTGCCAGCAGCTTAGGGTTACCTTACACCGGGGAGCTGTTTTTT.